This TCR beta chain was found in a study of OX40 agonist ivuxolimab in advanced cancers. As for the study in general: Ivuxolimab was delivered to patients intravenously every 2 weeks at doses spanning 0.01 to 10 mg/kg. Whole-study results and caveats: Low normalized T-cell clonal expansion was also seen in some nonresponders.

Blood specimens came from baseline, cycle 4 day 1, and cycle 7 day 1. Only in-frame clones appear in the TCRdb table, and some are missing; sequencing was by immunoSEQ multiplex PCR. In the table there are around 66,000 clones, about four fifths of which are singletons. About this clone: The antigen is not known.

The sequenced sample was CD4+ or CD8+ T cells sorted from blood, obtained in a trial of the OX40 agonist ivuxolimab. This receptor was obtained from an adult with an advanced solid tumor such as melanoma, head and neck, liver or kidney cancer.

CDR3 sequence reads: CASSLGRVDADTQYF. The CDR3, as DNA: TGTGCCAGCAGCTTAGGCAGGGTAGACGCAGATACGCAGTATTTT. The chain carries TRBV11-1 and TRBJ2-3; tentative D call: TRBD1 (5 bases). The ends were cut back, 1 base at V and 4 bases at J, with 12 bases in the middle. Germline values: CDR1 SGHAT, CDR2 FQDESV (reference sequence). The CDR3 contains 15 residues.